This T cell receptor beta chain was documented in a study of cytomegalovirus exposure and HLA in healthy donors. Findings of the study overall: There were around 160 TCR beta chains listed as cytomegalovirus-associated. Among the CMV-associated chains, a few were confirmed in vitro as specific for CMV antigens. In the 95 to 150 validation repertoires, a later analysis found that first-cohort TCR clusters tended to co-occur.

In germline, CDR1 is LGHNT, CDR2 FRNRAP. The V and J ends lost 3 bases and 6 bases respectively, with 12 bases between them. The CDR3 totals 13 residues. Only in-frame clones appear in the TCRdb table, and some are missing; sequencing was by immunoSEQ multiplex PCR. Among about 240,000 clones, about 86% were seen once, and the ten largest hold about 1.2%. Comments on this clone: Its antigen is unknown.

The chain employs TRBV12-5 and TRBJ2-7, with D hard to call. This TCR came from a woman younger than 45 in good health and CMV-seropositive. The sequencing input was PBMCs. In DNA form, the CDR3 reads TGTGCTAGTGGTTTTTTTCCCGGTAGCGAGCAGTACTTC. This encodes CASGFFPGSEQYF.